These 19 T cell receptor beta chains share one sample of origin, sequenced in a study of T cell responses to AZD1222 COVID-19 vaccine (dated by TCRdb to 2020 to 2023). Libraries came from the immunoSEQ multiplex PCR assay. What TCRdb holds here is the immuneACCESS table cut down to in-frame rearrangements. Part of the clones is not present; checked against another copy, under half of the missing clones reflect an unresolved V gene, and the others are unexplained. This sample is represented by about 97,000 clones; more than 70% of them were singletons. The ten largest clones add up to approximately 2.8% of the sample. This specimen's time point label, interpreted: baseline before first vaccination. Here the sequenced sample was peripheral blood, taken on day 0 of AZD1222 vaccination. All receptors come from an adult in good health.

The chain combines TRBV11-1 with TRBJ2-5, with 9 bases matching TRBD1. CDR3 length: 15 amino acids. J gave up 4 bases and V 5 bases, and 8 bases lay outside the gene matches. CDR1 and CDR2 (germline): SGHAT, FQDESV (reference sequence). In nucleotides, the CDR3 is TGTGCCAGCAGCCCAAGACAGGGGGTCCTAGAGACCCAGTACTTC. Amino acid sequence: CASSPRQGVLETQYF.

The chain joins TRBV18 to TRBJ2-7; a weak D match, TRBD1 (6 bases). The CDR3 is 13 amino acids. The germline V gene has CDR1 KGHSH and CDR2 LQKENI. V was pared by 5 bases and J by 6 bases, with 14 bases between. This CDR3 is CASSSQYRVEQYF. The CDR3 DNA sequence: TGTGCCAGCTCAAGCCAGTACAGGGTCGAGCAGTACTTC.

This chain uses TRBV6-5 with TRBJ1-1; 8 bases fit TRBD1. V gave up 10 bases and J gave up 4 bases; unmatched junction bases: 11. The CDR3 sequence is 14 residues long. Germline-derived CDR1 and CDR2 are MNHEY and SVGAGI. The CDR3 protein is CATASRTGSTEAFF. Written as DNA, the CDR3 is TGTGCCACGGCGTCGCGGACAGGGAGCACTGAAGCTTTCTTT.

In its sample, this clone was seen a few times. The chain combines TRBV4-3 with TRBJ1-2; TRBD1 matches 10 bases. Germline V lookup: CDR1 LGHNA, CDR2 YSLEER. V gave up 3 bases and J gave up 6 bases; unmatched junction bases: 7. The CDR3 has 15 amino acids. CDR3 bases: TGCGCCAGCAGCCAGCTGACAGGGGGCGAGGATGGCTACACCTTC. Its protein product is CASSQLTGGEDGYTF.

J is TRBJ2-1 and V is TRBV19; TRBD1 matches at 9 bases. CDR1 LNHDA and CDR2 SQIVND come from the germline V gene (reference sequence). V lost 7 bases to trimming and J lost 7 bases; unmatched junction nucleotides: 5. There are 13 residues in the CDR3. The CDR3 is CASTGQGRNEQFF. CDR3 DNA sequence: TGTGCCAGTACCGGACAGGGGAGGAATGAGCAGTTCTTC.

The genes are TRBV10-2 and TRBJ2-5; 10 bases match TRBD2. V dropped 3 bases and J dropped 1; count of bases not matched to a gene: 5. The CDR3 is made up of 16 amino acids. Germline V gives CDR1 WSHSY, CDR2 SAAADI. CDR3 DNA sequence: TGCGCCAGCAGTGACGTGCTAGCGGGGGCCCAAGAGACCCAGTACTTC. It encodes CASSDVLAGAQETQYF.

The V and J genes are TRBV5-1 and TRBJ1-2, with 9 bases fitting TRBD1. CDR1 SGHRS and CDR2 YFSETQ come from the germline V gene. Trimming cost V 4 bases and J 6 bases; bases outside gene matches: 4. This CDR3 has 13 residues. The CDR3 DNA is TGCGCCAGCAGCCCGGACAGGGGTAATGGCTACACCTTC. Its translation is CASSPDRGNGYTF.

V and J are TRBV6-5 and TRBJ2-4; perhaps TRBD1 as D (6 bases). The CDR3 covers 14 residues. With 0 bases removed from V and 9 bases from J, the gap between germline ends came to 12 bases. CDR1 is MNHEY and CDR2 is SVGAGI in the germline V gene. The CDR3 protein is CASSYSDRPVIQYF. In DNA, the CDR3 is TGTGCCAGCAGTTACTCGGACAGACCGGTCATTCAGTACTTC.

For the CDR3, the DNA is TGTGCCATCAGTGCGGGATCCGAGCAGTACTTC. Its protein is CAISAGSEQYF. This sequence joins TRBV10-3 and TRBJ2-7; TRBD2 is a possible D gene (5 bases). CDR3 length: 11 amino acids. Germline CDR1 reads ENHRY; CDR2 reads SYGVKD. Trimming took 4 bases from V and 6 from J, leaving 7 bases between them.

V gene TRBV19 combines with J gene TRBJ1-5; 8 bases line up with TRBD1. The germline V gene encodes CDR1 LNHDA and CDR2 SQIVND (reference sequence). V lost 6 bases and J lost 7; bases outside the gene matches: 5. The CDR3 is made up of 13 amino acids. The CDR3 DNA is TGTGCCAGTAGGAAGAGGACAGGGCAGCCCCAGCATTTT. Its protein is CASRKRTGQPQHF.

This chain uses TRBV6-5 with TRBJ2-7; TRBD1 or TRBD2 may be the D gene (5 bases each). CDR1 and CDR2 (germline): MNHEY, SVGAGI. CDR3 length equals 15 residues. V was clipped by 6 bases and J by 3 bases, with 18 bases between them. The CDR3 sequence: CASRRGRLGDYEQYF. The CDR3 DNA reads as TGTGCCAGCAGGAGGGGACGGCTTGGGGACTACGAGCAGTACTTC.

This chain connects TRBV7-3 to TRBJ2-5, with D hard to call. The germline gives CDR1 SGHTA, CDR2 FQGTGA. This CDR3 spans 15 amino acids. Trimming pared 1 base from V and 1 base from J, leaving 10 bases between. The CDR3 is CASSLNPGPQETQYF. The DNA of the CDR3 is TGTGCCAGCAGCTTAAACCCGGGTCCCCAAGAGACCCAGTACTTC.

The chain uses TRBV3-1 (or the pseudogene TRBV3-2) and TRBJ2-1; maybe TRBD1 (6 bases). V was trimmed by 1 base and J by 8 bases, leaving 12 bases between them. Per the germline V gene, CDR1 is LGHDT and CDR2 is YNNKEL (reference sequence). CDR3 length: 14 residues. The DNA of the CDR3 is TGTGCCAGCAGCCAAGCCTACACAGGGTATGAGCAGTTCTTC. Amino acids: CASSQAYTGYEQFF.

The CDR3: CASSIRGPQGETQYF. DNA for the CDR3: TGTGCCAGTAGTATTAGGGGTCCCCAAGGGGAGACCCAGTACTTC. The V call is TRBV19, the J call TRBJ2-5, with D tentatively TRBD1 (5 bases). Germline V lookup: CDR1 LNHDA, CDR2 SQIVND (reference sequence). This CDR3 region has 15 residues. Deletions cut 3 bases from V and 5 bases from J, with 16 bases between.

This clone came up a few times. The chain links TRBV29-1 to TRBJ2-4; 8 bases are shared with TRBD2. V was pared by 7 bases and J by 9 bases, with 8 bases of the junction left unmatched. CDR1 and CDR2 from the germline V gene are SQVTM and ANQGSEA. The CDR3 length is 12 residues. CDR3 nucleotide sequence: TGCAGCGGGGTTAGCGGGGAGGTCATTCAGTACTTC. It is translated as CSGVSGEVIQYF. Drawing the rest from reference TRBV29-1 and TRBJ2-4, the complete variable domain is SAVISQKPSRDICQRGTSLTIQCQVDSQVTMMFWYRQQPGQSLTLIATANQGSEATYESGFVIDKFPISRPNLTFSTLTVSNMSPEDSSIYLCSGVSGEVIQYFGAGTRLSVL.

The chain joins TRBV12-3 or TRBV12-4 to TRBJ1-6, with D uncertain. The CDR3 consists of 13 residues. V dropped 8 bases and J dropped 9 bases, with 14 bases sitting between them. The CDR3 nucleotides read TGTGCCAGCGCGACTGACAAGGGTTCACCCCTCCACTTT. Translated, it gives CASATDKGSPLHF.

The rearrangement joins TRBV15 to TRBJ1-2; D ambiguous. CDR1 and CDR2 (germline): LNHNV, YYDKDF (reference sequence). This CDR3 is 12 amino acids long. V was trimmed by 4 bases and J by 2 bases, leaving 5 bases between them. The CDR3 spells CATSNGNYGYTF. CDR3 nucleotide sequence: TGTGCCACCAGCAACGGCAACTATGGCTACACCTTC.

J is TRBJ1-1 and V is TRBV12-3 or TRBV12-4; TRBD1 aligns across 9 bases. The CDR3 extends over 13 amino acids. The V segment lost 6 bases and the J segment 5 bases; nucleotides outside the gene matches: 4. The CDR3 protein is CASRGTGWTEAFF. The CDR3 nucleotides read TGTGCCAGCAGGGGGACAGGGTGGACTGAAGCTTTCTTT.

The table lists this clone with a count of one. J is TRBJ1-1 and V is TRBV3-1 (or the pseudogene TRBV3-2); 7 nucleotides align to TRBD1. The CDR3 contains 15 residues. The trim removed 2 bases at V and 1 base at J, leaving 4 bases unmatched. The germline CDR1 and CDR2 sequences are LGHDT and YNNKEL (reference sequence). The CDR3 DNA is TGTGCCAGCAGCCAATCGGGACAGCCGAACACTGAAGCTTTCTTT. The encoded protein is CASSQSGQPNTEAFF.